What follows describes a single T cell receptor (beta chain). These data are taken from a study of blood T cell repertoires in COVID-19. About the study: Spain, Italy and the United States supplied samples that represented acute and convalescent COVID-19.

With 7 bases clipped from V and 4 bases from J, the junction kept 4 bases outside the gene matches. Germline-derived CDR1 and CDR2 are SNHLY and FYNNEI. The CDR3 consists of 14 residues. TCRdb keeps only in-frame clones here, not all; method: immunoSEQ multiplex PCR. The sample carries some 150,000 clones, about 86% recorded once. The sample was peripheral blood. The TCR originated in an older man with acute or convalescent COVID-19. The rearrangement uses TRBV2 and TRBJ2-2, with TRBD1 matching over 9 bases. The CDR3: CASTRDRATGELFF. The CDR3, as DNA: TGTGCCAGCACCCGGGACAGGGCCACCGGGGAGCTGTTTTTT. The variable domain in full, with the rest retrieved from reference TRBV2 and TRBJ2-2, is EPEVTQTPSHQVTQMGQEVILRCVPISNHLYFYWYRQILGQKVEFLVSFYNNEISEKSEIFDDQFSVERPDGSNFTLKIRSTKLEDSAMYFCASTRDRATGELFFGEGSRLTVL.